This T cell receptor beta chain comes out of a study of cytomegalovirus exposure and HLA in healthy donors. In germline, CDR1 is SGDLS, CDR2 YYNGEE. Between the trimmed V and J ends, which lost 4 bases and 5 bases, there was a span of 18 bases. The CDR3 is 15 residues long. PCR primers comprised 60 Vbeta and 13 Jbeta primers. TCRdb keeps only in-frame clones here, not all; method: immunoSEQ multiplex PCR. Of about 98,000 clones listed, approximately 72% are singletons. The TCR sequence derives from a man aged 18 to 35 in good health and CMV-seropositive. The sequenced sample consisted of PBMCs. The V and J genes are TRBV9 and TRBJ2-5; D perhaps matches TRBD2 (6 bases). CDR3 sequence reads: CASSPRGGEKETQYF. The CDR3 region has the DNA TGTGCCAGCAGCCCCAGAGGAGGGGAAAAGGAGACCCAGTACTTC.